Presented here are 6 T cell receptor beta chains from one specimen sequenced in a study of blood T cell repertoires in COVID-19. Using immunoSEQ multiplex PCR, the repertoire was profiled, and TCRdb retains in-frame clones only, with some absent. The sample has over 85,000 clones, 85% seen once. Sequenced material: peripheral blood. The receptor source for this set is a man older than 75 with acute or convalescent COVID-19.

The chain recombines TRBV28 with TRBJ1-5; D is uncertain. Trimming took 1 base from V and 3 from J, leaving 7 bases between them. Germline values: CDR1 MDHEN, CDR2 SYDVKM. The CDR3 spans 14 residues. The CDR3 DNA reads TGTGCCAGCAGTTTATCCGGGAACAATCAGCCCCAGCATTTT. This gives the protein CASSLSGNNQPQHF.

This clone was recorded a few times. The rearrangement uses TRBV4-1 and TRBJ2-7, with 10 bases fitting TRBD1. V lost 1 base, J lost 3 bases, and 6 bases stayed unmatched. Germline CDR1 is MGHRA and CDR2 is YSYEKL. The CDR3 is 16 residues long. The CDR3 is CASSQALRTGGYEQYF. DNA of the CDR3: TGCGCCAGCAGCCAAGCGCTCAGGACAGGGGGCTACGAGCAGTACTTC.

The chain couples TRBV11-3 to TRBJ2-5; 13 bases are shared with TRBD2. With 4 bases clipped from V and 5 bases from J, the junction kept 1 base outside the gene matches. The CDR3 is 14 amino acids. Per the germline V gene, CDR1 is SGHNT and CDR2 is YENEEA. CDR3 bases: TGTGCCAGCAGCTGGACTAGCGGGAGTGAGACCCAGTACTTC. It is translated as CASSWTSGSETQYF.

This chain joins TRBV5-1 and TRBJ2-3, with 10 bases matching TRBD1. Germline trimming cut 0 bases from V and 2 bases from J; bases unmatched to any gene: 3. The CDR3 totals 16 residues. Per germline, CDR1 SGHRS and CDR2 YFSETQ. CDR3 sequence: CASSLEGQGSTDTQYF. In nucleotides, the CDR3 is TGCGCCAGCAGCTTGGAGGGACAGGGGTCCACAGATACGCAGTATTTT.

This chain connects TRBV7-2 to TRBJ2-2; TRBD2 matches at 7 bases. From germline, CDR1 is SGHTA and CDR2 FQGNSA. This CDR3 comprises 16 residues. J gave up 3 bases and V 1 base, and 5 bases lay outside the gene matches. The CDR3 reads CASSLVTSLYTGELFF. The CDR3 DNA is TGTGCCAGCAGCTTAGTGACTAGCCTATACACCGGGGAGCTGTTTTTT. The full variable domain, with the rest looked up from reference TRBV7-2 and TRBJ2-2, is GAGVSQSPSNKVTEKGKDVELRCDPISGHTALYWYRQSLGQGLEFLIYFQGNSAPDKSGLPSDRFSAERTGGSVSTLTIQRTQQEDSAVYLCASSLVTSLYTGELFFGEGSRLTVL.

J is TRBJ1-1 and V is TRBV29-1; maybe TRBD1 (5 bases). The V gene's germline CDR1 is SQVTM and CDR2 ANQGSEA. The CDR3 consists of 13 residues. V was shortened by 4 bases and J by 5 bases, with 14 bases between the two germline ends. This CDR3 is CSVGIGVRTEAFF. CDR3 in DNA: TGCAGCGTTGGGATAGGGGTTAGAACTGAAGCTTTCTTT.